Listed below are T cell receptor beta chains from one sample, sequenced in a study of cytomegalovirus exposure and HLA in healthy donors. Sequenced by immunoSEQ multiplex PCR; TCRdb stores in-frame clones only, minus some. The sample has around 90,000 clones, about 78% seen once; the top ten hold less than 3.5%. The source material was PBMCs. These receptors were taken from a woman in her thirties or forties in good health and CMV-seronegative. Each CDR3 is given with its conserved first and last residue. Fields, in order: clone size, D gene, V gene, J gene, CDR3 protein, CDR3 DNA. The D gene is left open where the match is weak. Size is omitted from some rows. Given values are once, few, many or a class for expanded clones.

NA,TRBD1,TRBV19,TRBJ2-7,CASSLDRTYEQYF,TGTGCCAGTAGTCTGGACAGGACCTACGAGCAGTACTTC
NA,TRBD1,TRBV5-6,TRBJ1-2,CASSFGQVNYGYTF,TGTGCCAGCAGCTTCGGACAGGTTAACTATGGCTACACCTTC
once,NA,TRBV27,TRBJ2-2,CASSLWRANTGELFF,TGTGCCAGCAGTTTATGGAGGGCGAACACCGGGGAGCTGTTTTTT
NA,TRBD2,TRBV5-1,TRBJ2-2,CASSLVGGRVAGELFF,TGCGCCAGCAGCTTGGTAGGCGGGAGAGTCGCCGGGGAGCTGTTTTTT
NA,NA,TRBV6-5,TRBJ2-1,CASSYSRRDLNNEQFF,TGTGCCAGCAGTTACTCGAGGCGGGATCTCAACAATGAGCAGTTCTTC
NA,NA,TRBV29-1,TRBJ2-5,CSADDSLETQYF,TGCAGCGCCGATGACAGCTTGGAGACCCAGTACTTC
NA,NA,TRBV5-5,TRBJ2-2,CASSLLDRNTGELFF,TGTGCCAGCAGCTTGTTGGACAGAAACACCGGGGAGCTGTTTTTT
NA,TRBD2,TRBV27,TRBJ2-7,CASRTSGRVGEQYF,TGTGCCAGCCGAACTAGCGGGAGGGTAGGAGAGCAGTACTTC
NA,TRBD2,TRBV5-4,TRBJ2-1,CASSYGLAGGVNEQFF,TGTGCCAGCAGCTACGGACTAGCGGGAGGTGTAAATGAGCAGTTCTTC
NA,NA,TRBV18,TRBJ2-3,CASSPLSGGSDTQYF,TGTGCCAGCTCACCACTCTCCGGGGGATCGGATACGCAGTATTTT
NA,NA,TRBV28,TRBJ2-7,CASIDYSYEQYF,TGTGCCTCCATAGACTATTCCTACGAGCAGTACTTC
NA,NA,TRBV19,TRBJ1-2,CASRPGLDYGYTF,TGTGCCAGTAGACCGGGTTTGGACTATGGCTACACCTTC
NA,TRBD1,TRBV9,TRBJ2-7,CASSATGRSYEQYF,TGTGCCAGCAGCGCGACAGGGAGATCCTACGAGCAGTACTTC
NA,TRBD2,TRBV2,TRBJ2-3,CASSERPSGGTDTQYF,TGTGCCAGCAGTGAACGGCCTAGCGGTGGCACAGATACGCAGTATTTT
once,TRBD2,TRBV7-9,TRBJ2-4,CASSSFLAGVTKNIQYF,TGTGCCAGCAGCTCTTTTCTAGCGGGAGTGACCAAAAACATTCAGTACTTC
NA,NA,TRBV27,TRBJ1-5,CASSLAGHGQPQHF,TGTGCCAGCAGTTTGGCGGGGCACGGGCAGCCCCAGCATTTT
once,TRBD1,TRBV19,TRBJ1-1,CASSPGGQGVTEAFF,TGTGCCAGTAGTCCCGGGGGACAGGGAGTTACTGAAGCTTTCTTT
NA,NA,TRBV7-9,TRBJ2-4,CASSIIPKNIQYF,TGTGCCAGCAGTATTATTCCCAAAAACATTCAGTACTTC
NA,NA,TRBV19,TRBJ1-2,CASSERDYYGYTF,TGTGCCAGTAGTGAACGGGACTACTATGGCTACACCTTC
NA,NA,TRBV5-1,TRBJ2-5,CASSFGLGQEETQYF,TGCGCCAGCAGCTTTGGCCTGGGACAAGAAGAGACCCAGTACTTC
NA,TRBD1,TRBV27,TRBJ1-2,CASRTGGNGYTF,TGTGCCAGCAGAACAGGGGGCAATGGCTACACCTTC
once,TRBD2,TRBV14,TRBJ2-2,CASSRTSGRAGAGELFF,TGTGCCAGCAGCCGAACCAGCGGGAGGGCCGGGGCCGGGGAGCTGTTTTTT
once,TRBD1,TRBV11-3,TRBJ2-1,CASSLRQGGNEQFF,TGTGCCAGCAGCTTAAGACAGGGTGGGAATGAGCAGTTCTTC
NA,TRBD1,TRBV5-1,TRBJ1-3,CASQSGTGVSGNTIYF,TGCGCCAGCCAAAGCGGGACAGGGGTCTCTGGAAACACCATATATTTT
NA,NA,TRBV7-9,TRBJ2-4,CASSSGRVGLNIQYF,TGTGCCAGCAGTTCAGGCCGGGTCGGACTAAACATTCAGTACTTC
few,TRBD2,TRBV10-3,TRBJ2-3,CAITDISRLAGASTDTQYF,TGTGCCATAACAGACATCTCTCGTCTAGCGGGAGCTAGCACAGATACGCAGTATTTT
NA,NA,TRBV11-2,TRBJ2-2,CASSPQVGGELFF,TGTGCCAGCAGCCCCCAGGTTGGCGGGGAGCTGTTTTTT
NA,NA,TRBV6-4,TRBJ1-6,CASSPDYNSPLHF,TGTGCCAGCAGTCCAGATTATAATTCACCCCTCCACTTT